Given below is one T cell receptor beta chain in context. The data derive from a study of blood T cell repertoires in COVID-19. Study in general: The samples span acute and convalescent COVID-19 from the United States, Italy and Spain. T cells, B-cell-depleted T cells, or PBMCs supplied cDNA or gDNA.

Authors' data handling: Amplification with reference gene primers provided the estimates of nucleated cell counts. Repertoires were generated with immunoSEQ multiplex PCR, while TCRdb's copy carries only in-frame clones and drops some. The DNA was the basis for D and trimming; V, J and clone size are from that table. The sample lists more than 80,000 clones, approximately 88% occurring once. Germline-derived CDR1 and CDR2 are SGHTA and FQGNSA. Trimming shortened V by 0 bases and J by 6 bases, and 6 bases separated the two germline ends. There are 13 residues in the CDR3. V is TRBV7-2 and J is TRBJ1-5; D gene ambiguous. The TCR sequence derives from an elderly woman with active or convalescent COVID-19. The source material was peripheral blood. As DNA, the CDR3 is TGTGCCAGCAGCTTAGCGACAAGTCAGCCCCAGCATTTT. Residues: CASSLATSQPQHF.